Presented here are 12 T cell receptor beta chains from one specimen sequenced in a study of CD8+ T cells in alopecia areata listed by TCRdb under 2018. The library relied on the immunoSEQ multiplex PCR assay. To provide template for TCR sequencing, every sample had RNA extracted and reverse transcribed into cDNA. TCRdb mirrors the immuneACCESS table, restricted to in-frame sequences. Some clones are absent from its copies; in checked studies, under half trace to an unresolved V gene, and the reason for the others is unknown. The sample yields 69,000 or so clones; approximately 64% were counted once. Approximately 17% of the sample goes to the ten largest clones. Read against the paper, the sample's time point label means: baseline before oral tofacitinib. This specimen consisted of CD8+ T cells sorted from blood, obtained at week 0. All receptors derive from a human donor with alopecia areata.

The V and J genes are TRBV4-1 and TRBJ2-5, with 10 positions matching TRBD1. Germline-derived CDR1 and CDR2 are MGHRA and YSYEKL. This CDR3 spans 17 amino acids. V lost 2 bases to trimming and J lost 5 bases; unmatched junction nucleotides: 11. As DNA, the CDR3 is TGCGCCAGCAGCCAACCTCCCGGGACAGGGGTTAGGGAGACCCAGTACTTC. This sequence encodes CASSQPPGTGVRETQYF.

The chain couples TRBV12-5 to TRBJ2-1; tentatively, D is TRBD2 (5 bases). The ends were cut back, 5 bases at V and 8 bases at J, with 16 bases in the middle. From germline, CDR1 is LGHNT and CDR2 FRNRAP. CDR3 length equals 14 residues. For the CDR3, the DNA is TGTGCTAGTGGTGTGACTACTAGTTTCGATGAGCAGTTCTTC. Translating it yields CASGVTTSFDEQFF.

The chain has TRBV7-2 and TRBJ2-7; D is unresolved. V gave up 5 bases and J gave up 5 bases, with 13 bases separating them. The V gene's germline CDR1 is SGHTA and CDR2 FQGNSA. The CDR3 covers 13 residues. The DNA for the CDR3 is TGTGCCAGCAGCCTATATCAACACCACGAGCAGTACTTC. Translation gives CASSLYQHHEQYF.

CDR3 nucleotides: TGTGCCAGCAGCCCTGAGGTCTACGAGCAGTACTTC. Translation gives CASSPEVYEQYF. This chain links TRBV28 with TRBJ2-7; D is ambiguous. With 6 bases removed from V and 3 bases from J, the gap between germline ends came to 9 bases. Per germline, CDR1 MDHEN and CDR2 SYDVKM. This CDR3 comprises 12 residues.

This clone was seen a few times. The J gene is TRBJ1-1, the V gene TRBV19; 8 bases map to TRBD1. This CDR3 contains 12 residues. The V and J ends lost 9 bases and 7 bases, in that order; junction bases with no gene match: 7. Germline CDR1 and CDR2: LNHDA and SQIVND (reference sequence). CDR3 region: CASRTGWGEAFF. Here the CDR3 DNA reads TGTGCCAGCCGGACAGGGTGGGGTGAAGCTTTCTTT.

This chain links TRBV2 with TRBJ2-2; D remains ambiguous. Germline CDR1 and CDR2: SNHLY and FYNNEI. Between the trimmed V and J ends, which lost 3 bases and 2 bases, there was a span of 10 bases. The CDR3 runs 15 residues. The CDR3 coding sequence is TGTGCCAGCAGTGACCCTGGCAAAAACACCGGGGAGCTGTTTTTT. Its protein product is CASSDPGKNTGELFF.

This clone was detected a few times. The chain carries TRBV28 and TRBJ1-2; D ambiguous. In germline, CDR1 is MDHEN, CDR2 SYDVKM. The CDR3 covers 12 residues. Trimming removed 6 bases at V and 4 bases at J, with 9 bases between. For the CDR3, the DNA is TGTGCCAGCAGCGTGGAAACCTATGGCTACACCTTC. It yields the protein CASSVETYGYTF.

This clone was seen a handful of times. J is TRBJ1-5 and V is TRBV19; possibly TRBD1 for D (6 bases). With 5 bases removed from V and 2 bases from J, the gap between germline ends came to 16 bases. Germline V gene lookup returns CDR1 LNHDA and CDR2 SQIVND (reference sequence). The CDR3 is made up of 16 amino acids. This chain's CDR3 is CASSSVAGAGNQPQHF. The CDR3 coding sequence is TGTGCCAGTAGTTCCGTTGCGGGGGCTGGCAATCAGCCCCAGCATTTT.

V and J are TRBV5-1 and TRBJ1-4, with TRBD1 as a possible D gene (5 bases). The CDR3 runs to 15 residues. V was pared by 3 bases and J by 5 bases, with 14 bases between. In germline, CDR1 is SGHRS, CDR2 YFSETQ. This CDR3 reads CASSSLNWGNEKLFF. Written as DNA, the CDR3 is TGCGCCAGCAGCTCCTTGAACTGGGGGAATGAAAAACTGTTTTTT.

This chain joins TRBV19 and TRBJ2-1, with D uncertain. Trimming pared 3 bases from V and 5 bases from J, leaving 11 bases between. The CDR3 consists of 14 residues. In germline, CDR1 is LNHDA, CDR2 SQIVND (reference sequence). The CDR3 DNA is TGTGCCAGTAGTATCCCCGGTTGGCACAATGAGCAGTTCTTC. It yields the protein CASSIPGWHNEQFF.

The V and J genes are TRBV27 and TRBJ1-1, with a weak D call TRBD1 (5 bases). The CDR3 loop spans 13 amino acids. Germline CDR1 MNHEY, CDR2 SMNVEV (reference sequence). The germline V and J ends were trimmed by 6 bases and 6 bases, with 14 bases remaining between them. The chain's CDR3 is CASSAGIGPEAFF. CDR3 bases: TGTGCCAGCAGCGCAGGGATAGGTCCTGAAGCTTTCTTT.

The chain uses TRBV5-1 and TRBJ2-7, with 8 positions matching TRBD1. J lost 6 bases, V lost 3 bases, and 2 bases had no gene match. CDR3 length: 12 residues. Germline values: CDR1 SGHRS, CDR2 YFSETQ. CDR3 in amino acids: CASSWTGSEQYF. DNA for the CDR3: TGCGCCAGCAGCTGGACAGGGTCCGAGCAGTACTTC.